The rows below give T cell receptor beta chains drawn from one sample of a study of T cell responses to AZD1222 COVID-19 vaccine. The assay was immunoSEQ multiplex PCR, and TCRdb's table has in-frame clones only and misses some. Here the sample spans 150,000 to 200,000 clones, roughly 90% being singletons. This specimen consisted of peripheral blood, obtained 28 days after the second AZD1222 dose. These receptors were taken from an adult who received the AZD1222 COVID-19 vaccine. Both conserved end residues are part of each CDR3. The D gene is left open where the match is weak. Only some rows state a clone size, as once, few, many or a class for expanded clones.

d_gene | j_gene | v_gene | abundance | CDR3nt | CDR3aa
NA | TRBJ1-3 | TRBV21-1 | NA | TGTGCCAGCAGCGAAGACAGGGCTGGAAACACCATATATTTT | CASSEDRAGNTIYF
NA | TRBJ2-1 | TRBV28 | NA | TGTGCCAGCAGTTTAAGCCAGCCCAATGAGCAGTTCTTC | CASSLSQPNEQFF
NA | TRBJ1-2 | TRBV11-2 | NA | TGTGCCAGCAGCTCCTCCTTTTATGGCTACACCTTC | CASSSSFYGYTF
NA | TRBJ2-7 | TRBV5-4 | few | TGTGCCAGCAGCTTGGGCCCGGGGGCGAGCTCCTACGAGCAGTACTTC | CASSLGPGASSYEQYF
TRBD2 | TRBJ2-5 | TRBV12-5 | once | TGTGCTAGTGCCCGGGGGGGGAAGTACCAAGAGACCCAGTACTTC | CASARGGKYQETQYF
NA | TRBJ1-5 | TRBV5-5 | NA | TGTGCCAGCAGCTTCTCAGGGGATTATAGCAATCAGCCCCAGCATTTT | CASSFSGDYSNQPQHF
NA | TRBJ1-4 | TRBV27 | NA | TGTGCCAGCAGTTTATCCTGGGCTAATGAAAAACTGTTTTTT | CASSLSWANEKLFF
TRBD2 | TRBJ2-7 | TRBV10-3 | NA | TGTGCCATCAGTGCGGCGGGAGGGGGTAACGAGCAGTACTTC | CAISAAGGGNEQYF
TRBD2 | TRBJ2-3 | TRBV29-1 | NA | TGCAGCGTAGGGACTAGCGGTTCAAGTTATACGCAGTATTTT | CSVGTSGSSYTQYF
NA | TRBJ1-2 | TRBV24-1 | NA | TGTGCCACCAGAAGCCCGGCCGATTATGGCTACACCTTC | CATRSPADYGYTF
NA | TRBJ2-5 | TRBV6-5 | NA | TGTGCCAGCAGAGTCCAAGAGACCCAGTACTTC | CASRVQETQYF
TRBD1 | TRBJ2-1 | TRBV7-3 | once | TGTGCCAGCAGCTTAGGACAGGGGTTGGACAATGAGCAGTTCTTC | CASSLGQGLDNEQFF
NA | TRBJ1-5 | TRBV5-8 | NA | TGTGCCAGCAGCTTCTACGAGGGACCAGCAAATCAGCCCCAGCATTTT | CASSFYEGPANQPQHF
TRBD1 | TRBJ1-2 | TRBV7-2 | NA | TGTGCCAGCAGCCCGGGACAGTCCTATGGCTACACCTTC | CASSPGQSYGYTF
TRBD1 | TRBJ1-6 | TRBV7-2 | NA | TGTGCCAGCAGCTCAACAGGGGGCTTCGGTTCACCCCTCCACTTT | CASSSTGGFGSPLHF
TRBD2 | TRBJ2-7 | TRBV2 | NA | TGTGCCAGGGCCTACACTAGCGGCAGCTACGAGCAGTACTTC | CARAYTSGSYEQYF
TRBD2 | TRBJ2-7 | TRBV5-1 | once | TGCGCCAGCAGCTTGAGACCTTCAGCGGGAGAAGTCTACGAGCAGTACTTC | CASSLRPSAGEVYEQYF
NA | TRBJ2-5 | TRBV5-1 | NA | TGCGCCAGCAGCCCCGGGTCTTCCTCTGCAGAGACCCAGTACTTC | CASSPGSSSAETQYF
TRBD1 | TRBJ2-5 | TRBV11-2 | NA | TGTGCCAGCAGCTTCCCCGGGACAGGGCAAGAGACCCAGTACTTC | CASSFPGTGQETQYF
TRBD2 | TRBJ2-2 | TRBV30 | NA | TGTGCCTGGAGTGTACGGTCTAGCGGGAGGGCCGGTACCGGGGAGCTGTTTTTT | CAWSVRSSGRAGTGELFF
NA | TRBJ1-6 | TRBV7-5 | NA | TGTGCCAGAAGCTCTCTCACGGGCGGAGTCTTAGATAATTCACCCCTCCACTTT | CARSSLTGGVLDNSPLHF
NA | TRBJ2-1 | TRBV3-1/TRBV3-2 | NA | TGTGCCAGCAGCCAGAGGGCGAGTTGGAATGAGCAGTTCTTC | CASSQRASWNEQFF